These T cell receptor beta chains were read from a single sample in a study of cytomegalovirus exposure and HLA in healthy donors. Measured with immunoSEQ multiplex PCR; TCRdb has only the in-frame clones, and not every one. The table has about 75,000 clones, around 80% seen once. Sequencing was performed on PBMCs. These receptors all come from a man aged 18 to 35 in good health and CMV-seronegative. Each CDR3 is given with its conserved first and last residue. The D gene is left open where the match is weak. A clone size is listed for some rows: how often the clone was seen (once, few, many), or a class if it is expanded.

J: TRBJ2-6; V: TRBV30; D: -; size: -; DNA: TGTGCCTGGAGTGTAATAGGGGACTGGGAAGTTGGGGCCAACGTCCTGACTTTC; CDR3: CAWSVIGDWEVGANVLTF
J: TRBJ1-3; V: TRBV4-1; D: -; size: few; DNA: TGCGCCAGCAGCCTTCCCTCGGGCTCTGGAAACACCATATATTTT; CDR3: CASSLPSGSGNTIYF
J: TRBJ2-4; V: TRBV27; D: -; size: -; DNA: TGTGCCAGTGGACAGATGGGAAAAAACATTCAGTACTTC; CDR3: CASGQMGKNIQYF
J: TRBJ1-1; V: TRBV5-8; D: -; size: -; DNA: TGTGCCAGCAGCTTCTCGGTTAACACTGAAGCTTTCTTT; CDR3: CASSFSVNTEAFF
J: TRBJ2-7; V: TRBV5-1; D: -; size: -; DNA: TGCGCCAGCAGGGTCAGCTCCTACGAGCAGTACTTC; CDR3: CASRVSSYEQYF
J: TRBJ2-3; V: TRBV5-4; D: -; size: -; DNA: TGTGCCAGCAGGAATTTAGCGAGCACAGATACGCAGTATTTT; CDR3: CASRNLASTDTQYF
J: TRBJ2-1; V: TRBV28; D: TRBD2; size: -; DNA: TGTGCCAGCAGTATACCGGGACTACCCTTTGAGCAGTTCTTC; CDR3: CASSIPGLPFEQFF
J: TRBJ2-7; V: TRBV6-6; D: -; size: -; DNA: TGTGCCAGCAGCCAAAGTGGTGCCAGTTTCTACGAGCAGTACTTC; CDR3: CASSQSGASFYEQYF
J: TRBJ2-2; V: TRBV7-2; D: -; size: few; DNA: TGTGCCAGCAGCTTAGACGGCACCGGGGAGCTGTTTTTT; CDR3: CASSLDGTGELFF
J: TRBJ2-7; V: TRBV27; D: -; size: -; DNA: TGTGCCAGCAGTTCCCACTACGAGCAGTACTTC; CDR3: CASSSHYEQYF
J: TRBJ2-5; V: TRBV5-4; D: -; size: -; DNA: TGTGCCAGCAGCTTGGGGACAGAAGAGACCCAGTACTTC; CDR3: CASSLGTEETQYF
J: TRBJ1-1; V: TRBV6-4; D: -; size: few; DNA: TGTGCCAGCAGGGACACCTCTAAGAACACTGAAGCTTTCTTT; CDR3: CASRDTSKNTEAFF
J: TRBJ1-1; V: TRBV18; D: -; size: -; DNA: TGTGCCAGCTCCCTCTGGACAGCCTCCATGAACACTGAAGCTTTCTTT; CDR3: CASSLWTASMNTEAFF
J: TRBJ1-1; V: TRBV6-6; D: TRBD1; size: -; DNA: TGTGCCAGCAGTTACTCGACAGGGGGCGGAGGGACTGAAGCTTTCTTT; CDR3: CASSYSTGGGGTEAFF
J: TRBJ2-5; V: TRBV5-1; D: TRBD2; size: -; DNA: TGCGCCAGCAGCTCCCTAGCGGGAACGGAAGAGACCCAGTACTTC; CDR3: CASSSLAGTEETQYF
J: TRBJ1-5; V: TRBV5-6; D: -; size: few; DNA: TGTGCCAGCAGCCTTCGTAGTGGCAATCAGCCCCAGCATTTT; CDR3: CASSLRSGNQPQHF
J: TRBJ1-3; V: TRBV19; D: -; size: -; DNA: TGTGCCAGTAGAGTATCTATCGATTACTCTGGAAACACCATATATTTT; CDR3: CASRVSIDYSGNTIYF
J: TRBJ1-1; V: TRBV2; D: TRBD1; size: few; DNA: TGTGCCAGCTTCCCGGACAGGGTCAGCGCTGAAGCTTTCTTT; CDR3: CASFPDRVSAEAFF
J: TRBJ2-5; V: TRBV18; D: -; size: -; DNA: TGTGCCAGCTCACTCCAGAGGGAGACCCAGTACTTC; CDR3: CASSLQRETQYF
J: TRBJ1-5; V: TRBV30; D: -; size: -; DNA: TGTGCCTGGAGTGTTATCGGGGATTATGGCAATCAGCCCCAGCATTTT; CDR3: CAWSVIGDYGNQPQHF
J: TRBJ2-5; V: TRBV6-4; D: -; size: -; DNA: TGTGCCAGCAGTGACTCGCGCCGAGGACAGGGAGGGAAAGAGACCCAGTACTTC; CDR3: CASSDSRRGQGGKETQYF
J: TRBJ1-2; V: TRBV4-1; D: TRBD1; size: -; DNA: TGCGCCAGCAGCCAAGCCGCGCCGGGACAGGGGGCTGGCTACACCTTC; CDR3: CASSQAAPGQGAGYTF
J: TRBJ2-5; V: TRBV9; D: TRBD1; size: once; DNA: TGTGCCAGCAGCGTAGATTTTTCAGGGGGCAGCCAAGAGACCCAGTACTTC; CDR3: CASSVDFSGGSQETQYF
J: TRBJ1-5; V: TRBV19; D: -; size: once; DNA: TGTGCCAGTATGGCAGGAGACTATAGCAATCAGCCCCAGCATTTT; CDR3: CASMAGDYSNQPQHF
J: TRBJ1-4; V: TRBV5-5; D: TRBD1; size: -; DNA: TGTGCCAGCAGCTATATACCGGGACAGGGTAATGAAAAACTGTTTTTT; CDR3: CASSYIPGQGNEKLFF
J: TRBJ1-1; V: TRBV7-9; D: TRBD1; size: -; DNA: TGTGCCAGCAGGCCTAAAGACAGGGTGGGCACTGAAGCTTTCTTT; CDR3: CASRPKDRVGTEAFF
J: TRBJ2-5; V: TRBV27; D: TRBD2; size: -; DNA: TGTGCCAGCAGGGGAGGAGCGGGGGGACTGTACGAGACCCAGTACTTC; CDR3: CASRGGAGGLYETQYF
J: TRBJ2-7; V: TRBV30; D: -; size: -; DNA: TGTGCCTGGAGCCTGGAGCTAGCCCGCTACGAGCAGTACTTC; CDR3: CAWSLELARYEQYF
J: TRBJ1-1; V: TRBV28; D: TRBD1; size: -; DNA: TGTGCCAGCAGTTCGGGACAGCCCAACACTGAAGCTTTCTTT; CDR3: CASSSGQPNTEAFF
J: TRBJ2-3; V: TRBV7-2; D: TRBD2; size: -; DNA: TGTGCCAGCAGTTCGTCGGGAGGAGGGGGCACAGATACGCAGTATTTT; CDR3: CASSSSGGGGTDTQYF
J: TRBJ1-2; V: TRBV11-2; D: -; size: -; DNA: TGTGCCAGCAGCCTCGCAGGGAAAAGGGGCTACACCTTC; CDR3: CASSLAGKRGYTF
J: TRBJ1-5; V: TRBV5-6; D: -; size: -; DNA: TGTGCCAGCAGCTACAGGTTTGGTAATCAGCCCCAGCGTTTT; CDR3: CASSYRFGNQPQRF
J: TRBJ2-5; V: TRBV4-1; D: TRBD2; size: -; DNA: TGCGCCAGCAGCCACCCCAAGCGGGGTTTGGTAGAGACCCAGTACTTC; CDR3: CASSHPKRGLVETQYF
J: TRBJ1-1; V: TRBV9; D: -; size: -; DNA: TGTGCCAGCAGCGTATCAGGGGTGGGGGTCGCTGAAGCTTTCTTT; CDR3: CASSVSGVGVAEAFF
J: TRBJ2-7; V: TRBV7-6; D: -; size: -; DNA: TGTGCCAGCAGCTCAACGACCGGGAGAGACATTTTCGAGCAGTACTTC; CDR3: CASSSTTGRDIFEQYF
J: TRBJ2-3; V: TRBV19; D: -; size: -; DNA: TGTGCCAGTAGTTTCTTTCTAGGCAAACCTCCGGATACGCAGTATTTT; CDR3: CASSFFLGKPPDTQYF
J: TRBJ1-4; V: TRBV10-3; D: -; size: -; DNA: TGTGCCATCAGACCTGACAGATCAACTAATGAAAAACTGTTTTTT; CDR3: CAIRPDRSTNEKLFF
J: TRBJ1-5; V: TRBV23-1; D: -; size: -; DNA: TGCGCCAGCAGTTACCGGGACTCCTACCGAGGGAATCAGCCCCAGCATTTT; CDR3: CASSYRDSYRGNQPQHF
J: TRBJ2-2; V: TRBV18; D: -; size: few; DNA: TGTGCCAGCCGAACGTCAGGAGGCGGCACCGGGGAGCTGTTTTTT; CDR3: CASRTSGGGTGELFF
J: TRBJ1-3; V: TRBV7-8; D: TRBD1; size: -; DNA: TGTGCCAGCAGCCCCCGGGACAGGGGAGAATGGTCTGGAAACACCATATATTTT; CDR3: CASSPRDRGEWSGNTIYF
J: TRBJ1-1; V: TRBV5-1; D: -; size: -; DNA: TGCGCCAGCAGCCGACAGAAAATGAACACTGAAGCTTTCTTT; CDR3: CASSRQKMNTEAFF
J: TRBJ2-7; V: TRBV28; D: TRBD1; size: few; DNA: TGTGCCAGCGTGACAGGGACAACCTACGAGCAGTACTTC; CDR3: CASVTGTTYEQYF
J: TRBJ1-4; V: TRBV6-5; D: -; size: few; DNA: TGTGCCAGCAGTTTCGGTCCTAATGAAAAACTGTTTTTT; CDR3: CASSFGPNEKLFF
J: TRBJ1-5; V: TRBV7-9; D: -; size: -; DNA: TGTGCCAGCAGCTTCGGCGGCAGGGTAAATCAGCCCCAGCATTTT; CDR3: CASSFGGRVNQPQHF
J: TRBJ2-7; V: TRBV5-1; D: TRBD1; size: -; DNA: TGCGCCAGCAAATCTCTCGGGACAGGGGGGGACGAGCAGTACTTC; CDR3: CASKSLGTGGDEQYF
J: TRBJ2-3; V: TRBV29-1; D: TRBD2; size: -; DNA: TGCAGCGTGGGACTAGCGGGGAGCACAGATACGCAGTATTTT; CDR3: CSVGLAGSTDTQYF
J: TRBJ2-7; V: TRBV6-6; D: -; size: -; DNA: TGTGCCAGCAGTTACTCTGGGACTGGAACCTACGAGCAGTACTTC; CDR3: CASSYSGTGTYEQYF
J: TRBJ2-7; V: TRBV19; D: -; size: -; DNA: TGTGCCAGTAGTAGCGGGGGCCTCTCCTACGAGCAGTACTTC; CDR3: CASSSGGLSYEQYF
J: TRBJ2-2; V: TRBV9; D: -; size: once; DNA: TGTGCCAGCAGCGTAAACAGGGCAGGGAACACCGGGGAGCTGTTTTTT; CDR3: CASSVNRAGNTGELFF
J: TRBJ2-7; V: TRBV5-1; D: TRBD1; size: -; DNA: TGCGCCAGCAGCGAGGGGACAGGGGGCTACGAGCAGTACTTC; CDR3: CASSEGTGGYEQYF
J: TRBJ2-7; V: TRBV13; D: -; size: -; DNA: TGTGCCAGCAGCTTAGGGGTTAGTTTGTCGTACTTC; CDR3: CASSLGVSLSYF
J: TRBJ1-6; V: TRBV5-1; D: TRBD1; size: few; DNA: TGCGCCAGCAGCACGGACAGGGCCTATAATTCACCCCTCCACTTT; CDR3: CASSTDRAYNSPLHF
J: TRBJ1-6; V: TRBV7-2; D: TRBD1; size: -; DNA: TGTGCCAGCAGCCGGGACAGCTCCTATAATTCACCCCTCCACTTT; CDR3: CASSRDSSYNSPLHF